This TCR beta chain is from a study of T cells expressing NK-cell markers. Study-wide context: Obtained from sorted CD3+CD56+NKG2C+, CD3+CD56+NKG2C- and CD3+CD56-NKG2C+ T cells were the TCR beta repertoires.

Germline lookup yields CDR1 SGHRS and CDR2 YFSETQ. This CDR3 has 14 amino acids. To note about this clonotype: What it binds is unknown.

The authors made TCR beta cDNA libraries by 5'RACE template switching. This switching added a universal primer site and UMIs. Following a re-call of the 5' RACE reads, TCRdb has one entry per CDR3 protein and lacks DNA. The sample table includes 200,000 to 300,000 distinct CDR3 sequences. Study-level results: Expanded NKG2C+ T cell clones were not confirmed as HCMV-specific. Topping the CD3+CD56-NKG2C+ fraction as well were these clonotypes, in a handful of donors.

The clonotype originates from a woman between 18 and 70 years old in good health. The chain employs TRBV5-1 and TRBJ1-1. The specimen sequenced was blood T cells: a sorted CD56 or NKG2C T cell subset, CD4+ or CD8+ T cells, or bulk PBMC T cells (not recorded which). The CDR3 here is CASSLAGPNTEAFF.